Below, 32 T cell receptor beta chains from the same sample are listed, as sequenced in a study of T cell responses to AZD1222 COVID-19 vaccine (dated by TCRdb to the early 2020s). The library came from the immunoSEQ multiplex PCR assay. The immuneACCESS repertoire file appears here via TCRdb, limited to in-frame rearrangements. These files lack a portion of the clones; in checked studies, under half of the deficit traces to unresolved V genes, and the cause of the others is not known. The sample table records roughly 96,000 clones; around 89% of these occur just once. About 1.5% of the sample is in the top ten clones. The time point label of this sample denotes: baseline before first vaccination. The sequencing used peripheral blood, collected on day 0 of AZD1222 vaccination. These receptors all stem from an adult in good health.

The chain links TRBV28 to TRBJ1-2; D not resolved. The CDR3 totals 15 residues. Germline CDR1 MDHEN, CDR2 SYDVKM. The V end lost 6 bases, the J end lost 0 bases, and 14 bases lay between the germline ends. The CDR3 coding sequence is TGTGCCAGCAGCCCCCCCCGGCGGGCTAACTATGGCTACACCTTC. It translates to CASSPPRRANYGYTF.

This rearrangement joins TRBV7-3 to TRBJ2-5; 15 positions match TRBD2. The CDR3 totals 17 residues. The germline gives CDR1 SGHTA, CDR2 FQGTGA. V lost 5 bases to trimming and J lost 3 bases; unmatched junction nucleotides: 7. This CDR3 is CASSTGTSGGLEETQYF. CDR3 nucleotide sequence: TGTGCCAGCAGCACCGGGACTAGCGGGGGGTTAGAAGAGACCCAGTACTTC.

This chain uses TRBV6-5 with TRBJ2-3, with 13 bases aligning to TRBD2. The CDR3 runs to 15 residues. With V trimmed by 0 bases and J by 6 bases, 0 bases remained unmatched. CDR1 is MNHEY and CDR2 is SVGAGI in the germline V gene. The CDR3 nucleotides are TGTGCCAGCAGTTACTCGACTAGCGGGGGGGATACGCAGTATTTT. Protein product: CASSYSTSGGDTQYF.

This rearrangement joins TRBV5-4 to TRBJ1-2; the D is unclear. Between the trimmed V and J ends, which lost 7 bases and 3 bases, there was a span of 10 bases. Germline V gene sequence: CDR1 SGHNT, CDR2 YYREEE (reference sequence). This CDR3 comprises 12 residues. CDR3 sequence (DNA): TGTGCCAGCTCAAAACCGGACTATGGCTACACCTTC. Protein sequence: CASSKPDYGYTF.

The V call is TRBV27, the J call TRBJ1-1; 7 bases map to TRBD1. CDR3 length equals 15 residues. V trimming: 2 bases; J trimming: 8 bases; junction bases outside the gene matches: 11. Germline CDR1 and CDR2: MNHEY and SMNVEV (reference sequence). This CDR3 is CASSLNGGQWMEAFF. The CDR3 DNA reads as TGTGCCAGCAGTTTAAACGGGGGACAGTGGATGGAAGCTTTCTTT.

The V and J genes are TRBV4-2 and TRBJ2-7, with D unclear. The CDR3 is 12 residues long. From germline, CDR1 is LGHNA and CDR2 YNFKEQ. Trimming removed 1 base from V and 6 bases from J, with 7 bases in between. CDR3 residues: CASSQVASEQYF. DNA of the CDR3: TGTGCCAGCAGCCAAGTCGCGAGCGAGCAGTACTTC.

V is TRBV28 and J is TRBJ1-5; D is uncertain. CDR1 MDHEN and CDR2 SYDVKM come from the germline V gene. Trimming took 5 bases from V and 7 from J, leaving 24 bases between them. CDR3 length: 17 residues. The CDR3 coding sequence is TGTGCCAGCAGTCCCACGCCCCACACGGCCATCAGACAGCCCCAGCATTTT. This sequence encodes CASSPTPHTAIRQPQHF.

The chain joins TRBV19 to TRBJ2-3, with 8 bases fitting TRBD2. V dropped 7 bases and J dropped 2; count of bases not matched to a gene: 5. The germline CDR1 and CDR2 sequences are LNHDA and SQIVND (reference sequence). The length of the CDR3 is 14 residues. The CDR3 DNA reads as TGTGCCAGTAACGGGGGGGTGGACACAGATACGCAGTATTTT. This codes for CASNGGVDTDTQYF.

The genes are TRBV25-1 and TRBJ1-2; possible D gene TRBD1, 5 bases. The V gene's germline CDR1 is MGHDK and CDR2 SYGVNS. CDR3 size: 14 residues. With 4 bases removed from V and 4 bases from J, the gap between germline ends came to 13 bases. CDR3 DNA sequence: TGTGCCAGCAGTGCTGTAGGGGAGGGCTATGGCTACACCTTC. It yields the protein CASSAVGEGYGYTF.

The CDR3 nucleotides are TGTGCCAGCAGCGATAAGGGTCCAGATACGCAGTATTTT. It translates to CASSDKGPDTQYF. V and J are TRBV9 and TRBJ2-3; D unresolved. Trimming cost V 3 bases and J 4 bases, with 9 bases left between them. Germline CDR1 SGDLS, CDR2 YYNGEE. This CDR3 has 13 amino acids.

The CDR3 loop is CASTTRAAASYEQYF. CDR3 DNA sequence: TGCGCCAGCACCACCCGAGCCGCAGCGTCCTACGAGCAGTACTTC. This chain links TRBV10-2 with TRBJ2-7, with D unclear. This CDR3 has 15 residues. V lost 7 bases and J lost 1, with 17 bases in between. Germline V lookup: CDR1 WSHSY, CDR2 SAAADI.

This clone turned up a few times. DNA of the CDR3: TGTGCCAGCAGCTCAAACGTAGGGAGGAACAATGAGCAGTTCTTC. Residues: CASSSNVGRNNEQFF. The chain carries TRBV11-3 and TRBJ2-1, with TRBD2 as a possible D gene (6 bases). The CDR3 is 15 amino acids. Per the germline V gene, CDR1 is SGHNT and CDR2 is YENEEA. V was cut by 4 bases and J by 5 bases, with 15 bases left in between.

The rearrangement uses TRBV11-2 and TRBJ2-7; a possible D gene is TRBD2 (7 bases). This CDR3 region has 15 residues. V was shortened by 6 bases and J by 1 base, with 16 bases between the two germline ends. The germline CDR1 and CDR2 sequences are SGHAT and FQNNGV. This CDR3 is CASSRRGQASYEQYF. The CDR3 nucleotides read TGTGCCAGCAGTAGGCGGGGGCAGGCGTCCTACGAGCAGTACTTC. The full variable domain, its missing parts supplied by reference TRBV11-2 and TRBJ2-7, is EAGVAQSPRYKIIEKRQSVAFWCNPISGHATLYWYQQILGQGPKLLIQFQNNGVVDDSQLPKDRFSAERLKGVDSTLKIQPAKLEDSAVYLCASSRRGQASYEQYFGPGTRLTVT.

This sequence joins TRBV6-5 and TRBJ2-2, with 14 bases lining up with TRBD2. CDR1 and CDR2 from the germline V gene are MNHEY and SVGAGI. The CDR3 extends over 15 amino acids. After removal of 11 bases from V and 6 bases from J, the junction contained 8 bases not matched to a gene. The CDR3, as DNA: TGTGCCGTCCAGACTAGCGGGGGGGCGTCCGGGGAGCTGTTTTTT. This codes for CAVQTSGGASGELFF.

V gene TRBV28 combines with J gene TRBJ1-5; D gene ambiguous. Germline CDR1 MDHEN, CDR2 SYDVKM. The CDR3 spans 14 residues. Trimming shortened V by 8 bases and J by 1 base, and 12 bases separated the two germline ends. As DNA, the CDR3 is TGTGCCAGCTGTGGACCATTCAGCAATCAGCCCCAGCATTTT. It encodes CASCGPFSNQPQHF.

This clone was seen only once. This chain joins TRBV7-2 and TRBJ2-3; 8 bases are shared with TRBD2. This CDR3 is built from 15 residues. J lost 6 bases, V lost 1 base, and 6 bases had no gene match. Germline-derived CDR1 and CDR2 are SGHTA and FQGNSA. The CDR3 protein is CASSLVSGKLDTQYF. DNA of the CDR3: TGTGCCAGCAGCTTAGTTAGCGGGAAGTTGGATACGCAGTATTTT.

This clone was seen just once. The chain employs TRBV27 and TRBJ2-7; a weak D match, TRBD2 (6 bases). Trimming stripped 1 base from V and 5 bases from J, with 12 bases between. Germline V gives CDR1 MNHEY, CDR2 SMNVEV (reference sequence). This CDR3 comprises 14 residues. CDR3 loop: CASSLLAGSHEQYF. The CDR3 coding sequence is TGTGCCAGCAGTTTATTGGCGGGGAGCCACGAGCAGTACTTC.

This chain connects TRBV28 to TRBJ1-2, with TRBD1 as a possible D gene (6 bases). Germline V CDR1 and CDR2: MDHEN, SYDVKM. The V end lost 4 bases, the J end lost 2 bases, and 17 bases lay between the germline ends. The CDR3 consists of 16 residues. CDR3 region: CASSYQGRRPNYGYTF. For the CDR3, the DNA is TGTGCCAGCAGTTACCAGGGGCGCCGGCCCAACTATGGCTACACCTTC.

The chain is built from TRBV6-5 and TRBJ1-1, with D unresolved. The CDR3 consists of 13 residues. Germline values: CDR1 MNHEY, CDR2 SVGAGI. Between the trimmed V and J ends, which lost 1 base and 5 bases, there was a span of 8 bases. The DNA of the CDR3 is TGTGCCAGCAGTTACTTGGGAGTTACTGAAGCTTTCTTT. As protein: CASSYLGVTEAFF.

The chain has TRBV20-1 and TRBJ1-6; D gene ambiguous. Trimming removed 3 bases from V and 4 bases from J, with 10 bases in between. CDR1 and CDR2 (germline): DFQATT, SNEGSKA (reference sequence). This CDR3 region has 14 residues. The CDR3 nucleotides read TGCAGTGCTAGTGCGCCCGAGTATAATTCACCCCTCCACTTT. Protein sequence: CSASAPEYNSPLHF.

This clone was seen just once. The rearrangement uses TRBV29-1 and TRBJ1-1, with a tentative D call TRBD1 (5 bases). CDR3 length: 15 residues. From germline, CDR1 is SQVTM and CDR2 ANQGSEA. Trimming removed 0 bases from V and 0 bases from J, with 11 bases in between. The CDR3 protein is CSVEEVGGLNTEAFF. CDR3 DNA sequence: TGCAGCGTTGAAGAGGTGGGGGGGTTGAACACTGAAGCTTTCTTT.

This chain's CDR3 is CASSYGGAGLDEQFF. CDR3 nucleotide sequence: TGTGCCAGCAGTTATGGCGGGGCCGGCCTGGATGAGCAGTTCTTC. V is TRBV6-2 or TRBV6-3 and J is TRBJ2-1, with a weak D call TRBD2 (6 bases). In germline, CDR1 is MNHEY, CDR2 SVGEGT. V shed 3 bases and J shed 8 bases, with 17 bases lying between them. CDR3 length equals 15 residues.

This chain links TRBV5-5 with TRBJ2-2, with D unresolved. V lost 1 base and J 4 bases, leaving 8 bases between the germline ends. Germline values: CDR1 SGHKS, CDR2 YYEKEE (reference sequence). The CDR3 consists of 14 residues. The CDR3 DNA sequence: TGTGCCAGCAGCTTGCCAGACGGCACCGGGGAGCTGTTTTTT. Translation gives CASSLPDGTGELFF.

This clone has a single count. The rearrangement links TRBV5-1 to TRBJ2-3; D possibly matches TRBD1 or TRBD2 (5 bases each). The CDR3 has 12 amino acids. The germline gives CDR1 SGHRS, CDR2 YFSETQ. Trimming removed 4 bases from V and 9 bases from J, with 12 bases in between. The DNA for the CDR3 is TGCGCCAGCAGCCCATTTGAGGGGACGCAGTATTTT. Protein sequence: CASSPFEGTQYF.

This chain uses TRBV7-8 with TRBJ1-2; D is ambiguous. The length of the CDR3 is 13 residues. Trimming removed 4 bases from V and 8 bases from J, with 14 bases in between. Germline lookup yields CDR1 SGHVS and CDR2 FQNEAQ. As DNA, the CDR3 is TGTGCCAGCAGCTACGGACGAGGGCAGGGCTACACCTTC. Protein: CASSYGRGQGYTF.

The CDR3 loop is CASSPGPGRSYSPLHF. The CDR3 coding sequence is TGTGCCAGCAGCCCAGGCCCGGGACGATCATATTCACCCCTCCACTTT. The chain is built from TRBV14 and TRBJ1-6; a weak D match, TRBD1 (5 bases). The CDR3 is made up of 16 amino acids. With 4 bases removed from V and 8 bases from J, the gap between germline ends came to 18 bases. Looked up from germline, CDR1 is SGHDN and CDR2 is FVKESK.

This chain connects TRBV2 to TRBJ2-5; possibly TRBD2 for D (6 bases). This CDR3 contains 14 residues. V was shortened by 7 bases and J by 3 bases, with 15 bases between the two germline ends. Germline loops: CDR1 SNHLY, CDR2 FYNNEI. The CDR3 sequence: CASTAPWGEETQYF. In DNA, the CDR3 is TGTGCCAGCACCGCGCCCTGGGGGGAAGAGACCCAGTACTTC. The whole variable domain, filled in from reference TRBV2 and TRBJ2-5, reads EPEVTQTPSHQVTQMGQEVILRCVPISNHLYFYWYRQILGQKVEFLVSFYNNEISEKSEIFDDQFSVERPDGSNFTLKIRSTKLEDSAMYFCASTAPWGEETQYFGPGTRLLVL.

CDR3 nucleotides: TGTGCCTGGAGTCCAGGGGGGATGGCCTATAATTCACCCCTCCACTTT. It encodes CAWSPGGMAYNSPLHF. J is TRBJ1-6 and V is TRBV30; 7 bases line up with TRBD1. The V gene's germline CDR1 is GTSNPN and CDR2 SVGIG (reference sequence). There are 16 residues in the CDR3. Germline trimming cut 2 bases from V and 2 bases from J; bases unmatched to any gene: 6.

The V call is TRBV30, the J call TRBJ1-5, with D perhaps matching TRBD1 (6 bases). Trimming took off 4 bases at V and 7 bases at J, with 14 bases between the two ends. Looked up from germline, CDR1 is GTSNPN and CDR2 is SVGIG (reference sequence). The CDR3 consists of 13 residues. The CDR3 reads CAWNGGQGQPQHF. The CDR3 bases are TGTGCCTGGAACGGAGGCCAGGGGCAGCCCCAGCATTTT.

In this sample, this clone turned up once. The chain recombines TRBV5-1 with TRBJ1-5, with no clear D. V lost 5 bases to trimming and J lost 7 bases, with 13 bases between them. Germline loops: CDR1 SGHRS, CDR2 YFSETQ. CDR3 length equals 13 residues. CDR3 coding DNA: TGCGCCAGCAGGGCAGACGAAGGACAGCCCCAGCATTTT. Translated: CASRADEGQPQHF.

The chain has TRBV10-3 and TRBJ2-7; D is perhaps TRBD1 (6 bases). Looked up from germline, CDR1 is ENHRY and CDR2 is SYGVKD. CDR3 length equals 15 residues. Trimming cost V 6 bases and J 1 base, with 16 bases left between them. The DNA for the CDR3 is TGTGCCATCAGCCGCCGGGACACGAAATCCTACGAGCAGTACTTC. This codes for CAISRRDTKSYEQYF.

This chain connects TRBV5-4 to TRBJ1-1; D not resolved. The germline V gene has CDR1 SGHNT and CDR2 YYREEE (reference sequence). The CDR3 has 17 amino acids. Trimming cost V 5 bases and J 1 base, with 21 bases left between them. In DNA, the CDR3 is TGTGCCAGCAGTTCTGACCCCAGAGGATTTACGAACACTGAAGCTTTCTTT. Translated: CASSSDPRGFTNTEAFF.